This T cell receptor beta chain was identified in a study of control samples from healthy donors and cancer patients. Only in-frame clones appear in the TCRdb table, and some are missing; sequencing was by immunoSEQ multiplex PCR. The sample contains approximately 150,000 clones, about 90% of which appear only once. Trimming took off 0 bases at V and 7 bases at J, with 13 bases between the two ends. Germline V CDR1 and CDR2: LGHNA, YNFKEQ. The CDR3 totals 16 residues. The clonotype comes from a man aged 18 to 29 in good health. The chain is built from TRBV4-2 and TRBJ1-6; D ambiguous. What was sequenced was blood. The CDR3 is CASSQDGRGENSPLHF. The CDR3 DNA is TGTGCCAGCAGCCAAGATGGCCGTGGGGAAAATTCACCCCTCCACTTT.